This T cell receptor (beta chain) derives from a study of cytomegalovirus exposure and HLA in healthy donors. Healthy bone marrow donors made up the donor group. Primers included in the PCR were 60 Vbeta and 13 Jbeta primers. Authors' data handling: Roughly 80 million unique TCR beta chains, 9.5 million to 11 million of them shared, were counted by a later analysis. Sequenced by immunoSEQ multiplex PCR; TCRdb stores in-frame clones only, minus some. V and J calls and clone size are as listed in that table; D and trimming were resolved from the DNA. The profile shows 200,000 to 250,000 clones, over 75% of them singletons. CDR1 and CDR2 from the germline V gene are MGHDK and SYGVNS. Trimming took 1 base from V and 3 from J, leaving 9 bases between them. This CDR3 is 14 amino acids long. General observations from the study: An assumption of roughly uniform sequencing depth across donors underlay the presence/absence analyses.

Regarding this clone: Antigen unknown.

The sample comprised PBMCs. The chain links TRBV25-1 to TRBJ2-5, with D perhaps TRBD1 (6 bases). The sequence was obtained from a human donor in good health. The CDR3 DNA sequence: TGTGCCAGCAGTGAATCCCCAGGGGAAGAGACCCAGTACTTC. It is translated as CASSESPGEETQYF.